The 20 T cell receptor beta chains given below trace back to one sample, sequenced in a study of Tregs in tolerant kidney transplant recipients. Produced via immunoSEQ multiplex PCR; TCRdb's table is partial and in-frame only. The sample has under 100,000 clones, over 85% seen once; the top ten hold 4.5% to 5%. Input material: CD8+ T cells from blood. The source is a human donor in good health.

This sequence joins TRBV5-4 and TRBJ2-1, with D maybe TRBD1 (6 bases). The V gene lost 4 bases and the J gene lost 3 bases, with 11 bases spanning the gap. This CDR3 has 14 residues. Germline loops: CDR1 SGHNT, CDR2 YYREEE (reference sequence). The CDR3 DNA follows: TGTGCCAGCAGCCCACCGACAGGCTACAATGAGCAGTTCTTC. Translation: CASSPPTGYNEQFF.

In nucleotides, the CDR3 is TGTGCCAGCAGCGTAGGCCCCATAGCAACCCTAACAGATACGCAGTATTTT. Its translation: CASSVGPIATLTDTQYF. The V gene is TRBV9, the J gene TRBJ2-3; D gene unclear. The V end lost 0 bases, the J end lost 3 bases, and 17 bases lay between the germline ends. The CDR3 has 17 residues. The germline CDR1 and CDR2 sequences are SGDLS and YYNGEE.

J is TRBJ2-1 and V is TRBV7-2; D might be TRBD2 (5 bases). Germline CDR1 SGHTA, CDR2 FQGNSA. The CDR3 is made up of 14 amino acids. V gave up 0 bases and J gave up 6 bases, with 9 bases separating them. CDR3 DNA: TGTGCCAGCAGCTTAGCGCCTAGCCTCAATGAGCAGTTCTTC. This sequence encodes CASSLAPSLNEQFF.

The gene calls are TRBV7-6 and TRBJ2-5; 9 bases fit TRBD2. Germline V gene sequence: CDR1 SGHVS, CDR2 FNYEAQ. CDR3 length: 14 residues. V dropped 7 bases and J dropped 5; count of bases not matched to a gene: 8. As DNA, the CDR3 is TGTGCCAGCACCCCAAGCGGGAGGTATGAGACCCAGTACTTC. It codes for CASTPSGRYETQYF.

The chain couples TRBV6-5 to TRBJ2-7; D may be TRBD1 (5 bases). The CDR3 is 14 residues long. The germline V and J ends were trimmed by 6 bases and 0 bases, with 12 bases remaining between them. Germline V lookup: CDR1 MNHEY, CDR2 SVGAGI. The CDR3 is CASRSRQSSYEQYF. The CDR3 region has the DNA TGTGCCAGCAGATCTAGACAGAGCTCCTACGAGCAGTACTTC.

The gene calls are TRBV7-9 and TRBJ1-1; TRBD1 aligns across 9 bases. This CDR3 is built from 15 residues. The V gene's germline CDR1 is SEHNR and CDR2 FQNEAQ (reference sequence). Germline trimming cut 1 base from V and 5 bases from J; bases unmatched to any gene: 5. The CDR3 sequence is CASSLEDRGGTEAFF. DNA for the CDR3: TGTGCCAGCAGCTTAGAGGACAGGGGAGGAACTGAAGCTTTCTTT.

The genes are TRBV5-4 and TRBJ2-3; 9 bases match TRBD1. With V trimmed by 3 bases and J by 4 bases, 6 bases remained unmatched. The CDR3 loop spans 15 amino acids. Germline V gene lookup returns CDR1 SGHNT and CDR2 YYREEE (reference sequence). The CDR3, as DNA: TGTGCCAGCAGCTATACAGGGGGCGCCGCAGATACGCAGTATTTT. Its protein product is CASSYTGGAADTQYF.

This chain joins TRBV25-1 and TRBJ1-1, with D perhaps TRBD1 (5 bases). The CDR3 spans 14 residues. Trimming removed 1 base from V and 1 base from J, with 7 bases in between. The germline CDR1 and CDR2 sequences are MGHDK and SYGVNS. The CDR3 bases are TGTGCCAGCAGTGAATGGGGGGGGAACACTGAAGCTTTCTTT. Amino acids: CASSEWGGNTEAFF.

The chain has TRBV9 and TRBJ1-5; TRBD1 is a possible D gene (5 bases). V was pared by 0 bases and J by 7 bases, with 8 bases between. This CDR3 has 13 amino acids. CDR1 is SGDLS and CDR2 is YYNGEE in the germline V gene. The CDR3 region has the DNA TGTGCCAGCAGCGTAGCGGGGGGACAGCCCCAGCATTTT. Amino acids: CASSVAGGQPQHF.

The V and J genes are TRBV7-9 and TRBJ2-2; D is ambiguous. Germline V gives CDR1 SEHNR, CDR2 FQNEAQ (reference sequence). V lost 4 bases and J lost 4, with 7 bases in between. This CDR3 spans 13 amino acids. CDR3 nucleotide sequence: TGTGCCAGCAGCTCTCACCTCACCGGGGAGCTGTTTTTT. As protein: CASSSHLTGELFF.

The chain has TRBV2 and TRBJ1-2; the D gene is possibly TRBD1 (5 bases). The CDR3 loop spans 16 amino acids. Looked up from germline, CDR1 is SNHLY and CDR2 is FYNNEI. The V and J ends lost 3 bases and 2 bases respectively, with 16 bases between them. CDR3: CASSEGRLRGNYGYTF. In DNA, the CDR3 is TGTGCCAGCAGTGAGGGACGGCTACGGGGGAACTATGGCTACACCTTC.

The chain uses TRBV4-1 and TRBJ1-2; possibly TRBD1 for D (5 bases). Trimming shortened V by 4 bases and J by 2 bases, and 8 bases separated the two germline ends. The germline CDR1 and CDR2 sequences are MGHRA and YSYEKL. The CDR3 has 13 amino acids. CDR3 sequence: CASSRAGNYGYTF. In nucleotides, the CDR3 is TGCGCCAGCAGCCGAGCAGGGAACTATGGCTACACCTTC.

This clone has more than one count but fewer than ten. One end of the junction does not line up with germline, which may come from a read error. The chain carries TRBV7-7 and TRBJ2-1, with TRBD2 as a possible D gene (5 bases). The CDR3 runs to 14 residues. Germline CDR1 SSHAT, CDR2 FNYEAQ (reference sequence). CDR3 sequence reads: CASSLALGDNEQFF. CDR3 in DNA: TGTGCTAGCAGCTTAGCGTTAGGAGACAATGAGCAGTTCTTC.

This clone has more than one count but fewer than ten. V and J are TRBV6-1 and TRBJ2-7, with D possibly matching TRBD2 (7 bases). V lost 2 bases to trimming and J lost 6 bases, with 14 bases between them. The CDR3 has 14 residues. CDR1 MNHNS and CDR2 SASEGT come from the germline V gene. The CDR3 loop is CASSETGEGVEQYF. For the CDR3, the DNA is TGTGCCAGCAGTGAAACCGGGGAGGGGGTCGAGCAGTACTTC.

This sequence joins TRBV7-8 and TRBJ1-3; D is perhaps TRBD1 (5 bases). The CDR3 length is 20 residues. Germline CDR1 is SGHVS and CDR2 is FQNEAQ. With 2 bases removed from V and 2 bases from J, the gap between germline ends came to 25 bases. The CDR3 sequence: CASSLKSFPLGASAGNTIYF. In nucleotides, the CDR3 is TGTGCCAGCAGCTTAAAGTCGTTCCCGCTCGGGGCATCCGCTGGAAACACCATATATTTT.

Notes on this clone: At the DNA level, this CDR3 is encoded by other sequences in the same sample as well. The chain recombines TRBV19 with TRBJ2-7, with TRBD1 identical over 9 bases. The CDR3 consists of 14 residues. Per the germline V gene, CDR1 is LNHDA and CDR2 is SQIVND (reference sequence). The V segment lost 3 bases and the J segment 5 bases; nucleotides outside the gene matches: 5. In DNA form, the CDR3 reads TGTGCCAGTAGTATCCGGGACAGGGTTCACGAGCAGTACTTC. Amino acids: CASSIRDRVHEQYF. Based on the CDR3 plus reference TRBV19 and TRBJ2-7, the full variable domain is DGGITQSPKYLFRKEGQNVTLSCEQNLNHDAMYWYRQDPGQGLRLIYYSQIVNDFQKGDIAEGYSVSREKKESFPLTVTSAQKNPTAFYLCASSIRDRVHEQYFGPGTRLTVT.

The chain employs TRBV9 and TRBJ1-5; D possibly corresponds to TRBD1 (5 bases). CDR1 and CDR2 (germline): SGDLS, YYNGEE. Between the trimmed V and J ends, which lost 0 bases and 7 bases, there was a span of 14 bases. This CDR3 spans 15 amino acids. The DNA of the CDR3 is TGTGCCAGCAGCGTAGGTCAGGGTGGCGGACAGCCCCAGCATTTT. Translated: CASSVGQGGGQPQHF.

The chain uses TRBV4-1 and TRBJ2-6; perhaps TRBD1 as D (6 bases). Germline V lookup: CDR1 MGHRA, CDR2 YSYEKL. The ends were cut back, 3 bases at V and 2 bases at J, with 14 bases in the middle. The CDR3 is 17 residues long. For the CDR3, the DNA is TGCGCCAGCAGCCATAGCCCCGAGGGGGCTGGGGCCAACGTCCTGACTTTC. Amino acids: CASSHSPEGAGANVLTF.

V usage is TRBV7-6 and J usage is TRBJ1-2, with 9 bases matching TRBD1. The V segment lost 8 bases and the J segment 3 bases; nucleotides outside the gene matches: 4. CDR3 size: 13 residues. Germline values: CDR1 SGHVS, CDR2 FNYEAQ. The CDR3 DNA follows: TGTGCCAGCTCCGACAGGGGGTACTATGGCTACACCTTC. Translating gives CASSDRGYYGYTF.

The genes are TRBV11-2 and TRBJ1-2; D gene ambiguous. The CDR3 is 16 residues long. Germline values: CDR1 SGHAT, CDR2 FQNNGV. V was clipped by 2 bases and J by 2 bases, with 15 bases between them. Here the CDR3 DNA reads TGTGCCAGCAGCTTAACCCCTCGGGAGCAAAACTATGGCTACACCTTC. Amino acids: CASSLTPREQNYGYTF.